This T cell receptor (beta chain) originates from a study of T cells in Graves' hyperthyroidism and ophthalmopathy. V was clipped by 6 bases and J by 7 bases; unmatched bases: 8. CDR1 is MNHNS and CDR2 is SASEGT in the germline V gene. The CDR3 contains 13 residues. TCR beta CDR3 regions were amplified from RNA. The primer set for the first-round RT-PCR of the TCR CDR3 was HTBI. TCRdb processed the multiplex PCR reads anew with MiXCR; each CDR3 protein has one entry. The sample includes about 180,000 distinct CDR3 sequences, less than 10% seen only once; the top ten take over 20%. Recently diagnosed hyperthyroidism of less than 2 months' duration affected patients aged 18 to 65. The sample holds many counts of this clonotype. Its antigen is not identified. Overall study results and limits: Ophthalmopathy cases were set apart from stable hyperthyroidism by a 13 V-J model.

Material for sequencing was blood. This TCR was sampled from a woman aged 18-35 years with Graves' hyperthyroidism that later progressed to Graves' ophthalmopathy. This chain uses TRBV6-1 with TRBJ1-2, with TRBD1 matching 7 bases. CDR3 nucleotide sequence: TGTGCCAGCAGAGACAGGGATTTTAGTGGCTACACCTTC. Protein: CASRDRDFSGYTF.